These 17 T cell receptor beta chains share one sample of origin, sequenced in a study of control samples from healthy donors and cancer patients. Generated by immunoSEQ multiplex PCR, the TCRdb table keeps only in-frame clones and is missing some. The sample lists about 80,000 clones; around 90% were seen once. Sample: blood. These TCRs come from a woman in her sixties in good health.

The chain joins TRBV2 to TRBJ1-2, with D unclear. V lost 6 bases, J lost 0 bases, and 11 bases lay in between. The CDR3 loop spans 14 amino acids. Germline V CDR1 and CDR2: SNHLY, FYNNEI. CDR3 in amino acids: CASSRDGTNYGYTF. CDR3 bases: TGTGCCAGCAGCCGAGACGGGACTAACTATGGCTACACCTTC. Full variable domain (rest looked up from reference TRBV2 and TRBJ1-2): EPEVTQTPSHQVTQMGQEVILRCVPISNHLYFYWYRQILGQKVEFLVSFYNNEISEKSEIFDDQFSVERPDGSNFTLKIRSTKLEDSAMYFCASSRDGTNYGYTFGSGTRLTVV.

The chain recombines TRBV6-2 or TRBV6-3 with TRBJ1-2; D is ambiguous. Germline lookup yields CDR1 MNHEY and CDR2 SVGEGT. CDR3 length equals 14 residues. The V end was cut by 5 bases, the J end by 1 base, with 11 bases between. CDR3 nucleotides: TGTGCCAGCAGTAAATGGACCGATAACTATGGCTACACCTTC. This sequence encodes CASSKWTDNYGYTF.

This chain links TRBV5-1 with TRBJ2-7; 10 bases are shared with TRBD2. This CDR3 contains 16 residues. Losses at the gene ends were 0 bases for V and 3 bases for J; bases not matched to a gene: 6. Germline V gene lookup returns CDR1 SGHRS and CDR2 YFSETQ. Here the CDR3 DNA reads TGCGCCAGCAGCTTGGCCGGGATAGCGGGAGGCTACGAGCAGTACTTC. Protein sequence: CASSLAGIAGGYEQYF.

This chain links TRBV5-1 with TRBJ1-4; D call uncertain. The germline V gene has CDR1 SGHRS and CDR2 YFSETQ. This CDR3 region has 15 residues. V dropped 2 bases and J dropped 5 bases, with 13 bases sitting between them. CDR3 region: CASSFFGGLNEKLFF. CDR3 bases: TGCGCCAGCAGCTTTTTCGGCGGCTTGAATGAAAAACTGTTTTTT.

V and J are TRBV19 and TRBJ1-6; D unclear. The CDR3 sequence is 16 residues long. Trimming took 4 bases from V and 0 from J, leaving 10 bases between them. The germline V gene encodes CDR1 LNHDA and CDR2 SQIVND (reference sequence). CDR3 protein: CASSSGGSSYNSPLHF. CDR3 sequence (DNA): TGTGCCAGTAGTAGTGGTGGCAGCTCCTATAATTCACCCCTCCACTTT.

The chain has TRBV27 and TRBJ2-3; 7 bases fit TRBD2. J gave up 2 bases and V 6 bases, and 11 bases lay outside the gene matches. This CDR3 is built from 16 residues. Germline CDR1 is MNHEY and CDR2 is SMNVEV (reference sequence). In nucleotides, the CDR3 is TGTGCCAGCAGCCCCGGAAGACTAGCCTACACAGATACGCAGTATTTT. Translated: CASSPGRLAYTDTQYF.

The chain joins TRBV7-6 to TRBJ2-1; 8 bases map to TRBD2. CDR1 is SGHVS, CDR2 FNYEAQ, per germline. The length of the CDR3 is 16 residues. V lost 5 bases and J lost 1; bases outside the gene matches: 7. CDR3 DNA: TGTGCCAGCAGCGGTAGACTAGCGCAATCCTACAATGAGCAGTTCTTC. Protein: CASSGRLAQSYNEQFF.

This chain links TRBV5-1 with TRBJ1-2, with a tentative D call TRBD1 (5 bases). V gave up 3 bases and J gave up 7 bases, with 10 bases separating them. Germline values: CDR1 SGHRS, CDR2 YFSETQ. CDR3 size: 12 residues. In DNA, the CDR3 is TGCGCCAGCAGCTCTCTAGGGGTTGGCTACACCTTC. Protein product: CASSSLGVGYTF.

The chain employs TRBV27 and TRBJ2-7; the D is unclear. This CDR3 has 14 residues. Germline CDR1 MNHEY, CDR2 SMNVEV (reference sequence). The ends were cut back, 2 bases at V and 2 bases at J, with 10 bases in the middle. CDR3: CASSLVGDTYEQYF. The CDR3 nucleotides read TGTGCCAGCAGTTTAGTAGGCGATACCTACGAGCAGTACTTC.

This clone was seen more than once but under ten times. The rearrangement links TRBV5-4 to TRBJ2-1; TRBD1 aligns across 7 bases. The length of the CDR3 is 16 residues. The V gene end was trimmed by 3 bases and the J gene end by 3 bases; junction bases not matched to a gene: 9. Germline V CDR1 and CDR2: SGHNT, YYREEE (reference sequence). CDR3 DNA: TGTGCCAGCAGCTCCCCGGGACAGAACATCTACAATGAGCAGTTCTTC. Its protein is CASSSPGQNIYNEQFF.

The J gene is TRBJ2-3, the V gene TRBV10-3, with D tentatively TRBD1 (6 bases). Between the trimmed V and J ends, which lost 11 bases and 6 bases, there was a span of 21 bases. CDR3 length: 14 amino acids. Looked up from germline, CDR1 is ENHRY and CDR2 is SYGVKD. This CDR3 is CASWGQGRLDTQYF. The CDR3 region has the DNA TGTGCCTCGTGGGGGCAGGGGAGATTGGATACGCAGTATTTT.

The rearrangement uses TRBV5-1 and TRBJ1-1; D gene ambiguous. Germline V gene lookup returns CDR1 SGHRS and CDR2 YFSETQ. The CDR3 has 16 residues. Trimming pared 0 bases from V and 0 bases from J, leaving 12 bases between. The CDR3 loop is CASSLATAAMNTEAFF. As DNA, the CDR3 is TGCGCCAGCAGCTTGGCCACGGCTGCTATGAACACTGAAGCTTTCTTT.

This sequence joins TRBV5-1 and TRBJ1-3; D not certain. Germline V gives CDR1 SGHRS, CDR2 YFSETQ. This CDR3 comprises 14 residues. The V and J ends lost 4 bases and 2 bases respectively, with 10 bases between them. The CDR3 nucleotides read TGCGCCAGCAGCAGGGAAGGGCCTGGAAACACCATATATTTT. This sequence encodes CASSREGPGNTIYF.

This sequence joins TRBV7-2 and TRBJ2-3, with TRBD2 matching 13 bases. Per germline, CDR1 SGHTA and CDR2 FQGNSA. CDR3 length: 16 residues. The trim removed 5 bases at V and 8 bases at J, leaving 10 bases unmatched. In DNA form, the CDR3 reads TGTGCCAGCAGCCCCCGGACCCGACTAGCGGGAGGTACGCAGTATTTT. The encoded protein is CASSPRTRLAGGTQYF.

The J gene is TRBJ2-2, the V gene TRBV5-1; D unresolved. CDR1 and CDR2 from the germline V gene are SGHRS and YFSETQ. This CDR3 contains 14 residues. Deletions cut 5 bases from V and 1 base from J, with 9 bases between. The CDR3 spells CASRPDKNTGELFF. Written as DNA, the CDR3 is TGCGCCAGCAGACCTGACAAGAACACCGGGGAGCTGTTTTTT.

The CDR3, as DNA: TGTGCCAGCAGCTGGCCGGGACAGGTTAAAGAGACCCAGTACTTC. Amino acid sequence: CASSWPGQVKETQYF. The chain carries TRBV7-2 and TRBJ2-5; 8 nucleotides agree with TRBD1. Germline assignment: CDR1 SGHTA and CDR2 FQGNSA. V lost 4 bases, J lost 3 bases, and 7 bases stayed unmatched. CDR3 length: 15 amino acids.

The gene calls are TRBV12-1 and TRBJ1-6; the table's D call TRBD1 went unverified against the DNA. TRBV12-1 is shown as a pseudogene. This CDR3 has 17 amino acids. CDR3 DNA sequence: TGTGCCAGCAGCCCGATTGACAGGGGACAGGGCGATTCACCCCTCCACTTT. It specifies CASSPIDRGQGDSPLHF.